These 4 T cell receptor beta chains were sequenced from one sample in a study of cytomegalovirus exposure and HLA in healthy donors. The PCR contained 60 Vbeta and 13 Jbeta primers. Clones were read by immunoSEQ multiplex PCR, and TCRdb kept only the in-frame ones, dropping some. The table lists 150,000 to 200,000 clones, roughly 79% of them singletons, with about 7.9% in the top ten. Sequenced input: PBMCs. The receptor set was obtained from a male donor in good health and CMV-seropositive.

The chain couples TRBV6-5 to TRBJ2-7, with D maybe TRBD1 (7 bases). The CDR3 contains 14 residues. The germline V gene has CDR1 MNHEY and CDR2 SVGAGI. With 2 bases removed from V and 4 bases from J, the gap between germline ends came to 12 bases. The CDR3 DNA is TGTGCCAGCAGTTACGGCAGGGGGACTTACGAGCAGTACTTC. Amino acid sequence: CASSYGRGTYEQYF.

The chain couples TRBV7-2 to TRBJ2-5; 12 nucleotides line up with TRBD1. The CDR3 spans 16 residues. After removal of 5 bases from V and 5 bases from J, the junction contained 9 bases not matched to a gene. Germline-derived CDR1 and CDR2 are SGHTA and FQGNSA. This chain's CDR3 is CASSIPGQGAGETQYF. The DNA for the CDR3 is TGTGCCAGCAGCATTCCGGGACAGGGGGCTGGGGAGACCCAGTACTTC.

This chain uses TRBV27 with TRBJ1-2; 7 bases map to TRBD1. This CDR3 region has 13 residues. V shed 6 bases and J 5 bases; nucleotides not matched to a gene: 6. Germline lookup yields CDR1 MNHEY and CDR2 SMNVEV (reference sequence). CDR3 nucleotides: TGTGCCAGCAGCCTTGCAGGGGGATATGGCTACACCTTC. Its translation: CASSLAGGYGYTF.

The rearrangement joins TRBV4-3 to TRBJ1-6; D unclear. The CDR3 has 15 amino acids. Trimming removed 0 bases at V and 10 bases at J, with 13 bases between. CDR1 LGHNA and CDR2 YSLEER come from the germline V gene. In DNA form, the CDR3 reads TGCGCCAGCAGCCAAGAGGGCTCCGGGGTGTCACCCCTCCACTTT. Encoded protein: CASSQEGSGVSPLHF.